This T cell receptor beta chain originates from a study of CD8 T cells in Susac syndrome. The sequenced target, TCR beta, came from blood CD8+ and CD4+ T cells. Reverse transcription of roughly 0.5 to 1 ug RNA used random hexamers. TCRdb re-analysed the immunoSEQ multiplex PCR reads in MiXCR, keeping a single row per CDR3 protein. The repertoire holds some 200,000 distinct CDR3 sequences, with approximately 95% as singletons. The V segment lost 2 bases and the J segment 4 bases; nucleotides outside the gene matches: 7. Per the germline V gene, CDR1 is SGHNT and CDR2 is YYREEE (reference sequence). CDR3 length: 15 residues. Comment on this clonotype: Its antigen is currently unknown.

Study-level findings and limits: Where Susac syndrome CD4+ T cell repertoires were concerned, no clonal expansion was evident.

This chain joins TRBV5-4 and TRBJ1-2; 8 bases are shared with TRBD1. The sample was CD4+ T cells from PBMCs. The sequence was obtained from a human donor with Susac syndrome. The CDR3 loop reads CASSLDRGLFYGYTF. The CDR3 nucleotides read TGTGCCAGCAGCTTAGACAGGGGCCTCTTCTATGGCTACACCTTC.